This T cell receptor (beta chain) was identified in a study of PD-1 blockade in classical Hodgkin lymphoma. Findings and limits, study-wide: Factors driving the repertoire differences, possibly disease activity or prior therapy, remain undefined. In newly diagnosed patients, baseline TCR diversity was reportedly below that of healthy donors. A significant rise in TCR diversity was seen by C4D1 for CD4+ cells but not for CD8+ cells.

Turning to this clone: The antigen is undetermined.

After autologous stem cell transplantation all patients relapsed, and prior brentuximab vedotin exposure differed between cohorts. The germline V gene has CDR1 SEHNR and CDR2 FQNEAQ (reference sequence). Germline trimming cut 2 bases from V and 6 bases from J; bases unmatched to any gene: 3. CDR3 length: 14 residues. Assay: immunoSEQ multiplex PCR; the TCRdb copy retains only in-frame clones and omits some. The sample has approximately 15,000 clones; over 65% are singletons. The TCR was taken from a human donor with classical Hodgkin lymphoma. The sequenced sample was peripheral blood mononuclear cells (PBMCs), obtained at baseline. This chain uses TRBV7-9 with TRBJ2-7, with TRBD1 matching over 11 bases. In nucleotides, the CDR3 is TGTGCCAGCAGCTTAAAAGGGACAGGGGGCGAGCAGTACTTC. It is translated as CASSLKGTGGEQYF.